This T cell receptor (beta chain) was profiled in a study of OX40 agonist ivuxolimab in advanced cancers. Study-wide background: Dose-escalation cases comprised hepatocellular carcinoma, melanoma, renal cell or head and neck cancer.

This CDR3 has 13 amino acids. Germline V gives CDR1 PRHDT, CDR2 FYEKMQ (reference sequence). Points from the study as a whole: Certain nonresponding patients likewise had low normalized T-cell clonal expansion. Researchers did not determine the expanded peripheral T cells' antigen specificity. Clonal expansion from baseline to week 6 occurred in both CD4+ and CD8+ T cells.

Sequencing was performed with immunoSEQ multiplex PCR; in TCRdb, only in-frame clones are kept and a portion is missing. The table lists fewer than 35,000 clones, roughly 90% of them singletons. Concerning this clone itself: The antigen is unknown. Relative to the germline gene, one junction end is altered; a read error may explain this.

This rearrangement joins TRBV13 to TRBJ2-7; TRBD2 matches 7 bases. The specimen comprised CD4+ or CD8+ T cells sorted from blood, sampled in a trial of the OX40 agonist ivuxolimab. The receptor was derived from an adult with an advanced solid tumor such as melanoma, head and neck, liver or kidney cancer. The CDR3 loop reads CASSGGGRTAHHF. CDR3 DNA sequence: TGTGCCAGCAGCGGGGGGGGACGCACCGCGCACCACTTC.